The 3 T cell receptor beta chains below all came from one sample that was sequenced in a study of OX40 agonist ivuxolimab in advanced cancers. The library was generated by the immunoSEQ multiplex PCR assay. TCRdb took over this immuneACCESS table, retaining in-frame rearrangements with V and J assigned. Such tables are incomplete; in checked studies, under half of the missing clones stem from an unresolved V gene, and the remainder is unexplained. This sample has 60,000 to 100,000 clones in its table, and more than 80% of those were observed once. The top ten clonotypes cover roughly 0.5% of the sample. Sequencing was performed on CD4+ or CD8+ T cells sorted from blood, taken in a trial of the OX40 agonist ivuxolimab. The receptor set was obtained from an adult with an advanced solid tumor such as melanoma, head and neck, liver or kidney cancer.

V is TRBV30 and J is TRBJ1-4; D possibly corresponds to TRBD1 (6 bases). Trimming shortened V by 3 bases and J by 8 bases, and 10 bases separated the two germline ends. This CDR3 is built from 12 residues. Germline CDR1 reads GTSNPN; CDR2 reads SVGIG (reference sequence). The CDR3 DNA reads TGTGCCTGGAGCCTCCAGGGGGAAAAACTGTTTTTT. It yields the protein CAWSLQGEKLFF.

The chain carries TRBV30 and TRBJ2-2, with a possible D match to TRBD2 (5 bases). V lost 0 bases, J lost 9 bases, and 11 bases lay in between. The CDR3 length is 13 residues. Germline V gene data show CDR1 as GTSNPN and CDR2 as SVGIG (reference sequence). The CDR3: CAWSVLGNRELFF. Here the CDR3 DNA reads TGTGCCTGGAGTGTACTAGGGAACCGGGAGCTGTTTTTT.

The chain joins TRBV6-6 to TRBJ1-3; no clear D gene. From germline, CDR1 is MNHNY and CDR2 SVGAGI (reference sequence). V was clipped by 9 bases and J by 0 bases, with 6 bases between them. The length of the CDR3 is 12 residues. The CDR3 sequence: CASGASGNTIYF. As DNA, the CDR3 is TGTGCCAGTGGCGCCTCTGGAAACACCATATATTTT.